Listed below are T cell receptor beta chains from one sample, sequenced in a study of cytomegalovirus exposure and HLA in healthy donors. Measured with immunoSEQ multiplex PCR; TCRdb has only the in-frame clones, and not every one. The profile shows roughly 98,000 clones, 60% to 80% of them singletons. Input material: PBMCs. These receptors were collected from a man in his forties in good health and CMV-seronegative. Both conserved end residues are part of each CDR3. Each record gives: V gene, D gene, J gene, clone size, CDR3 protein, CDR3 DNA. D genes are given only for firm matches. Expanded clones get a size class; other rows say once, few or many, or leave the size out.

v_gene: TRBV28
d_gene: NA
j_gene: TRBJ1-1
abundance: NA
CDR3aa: CASSEGGEPEAFF
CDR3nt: TGTGCCAGCAGTGAGGGAGGGGAACCTGAAGCTTTCTTT

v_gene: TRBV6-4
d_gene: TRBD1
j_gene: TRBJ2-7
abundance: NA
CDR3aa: CASSIGQGGSYEQYF
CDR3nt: TGTGCCAGCAGTATCGGACAGGGGGGCTCCTACGAGCAGTACTTC

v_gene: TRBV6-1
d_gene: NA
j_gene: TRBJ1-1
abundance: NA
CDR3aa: CASSENRLNTEAFF
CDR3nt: TGTGCCAGCAGTGAAAACAGGTTGAACACTGAAGCTTTCTTT

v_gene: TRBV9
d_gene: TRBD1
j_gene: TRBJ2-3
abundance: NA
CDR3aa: CASSGNRDRGDTQYF
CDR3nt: TGTGCCAGCAGCGGAAACCGGGACAGGGGGGATACGCAGTATTTT

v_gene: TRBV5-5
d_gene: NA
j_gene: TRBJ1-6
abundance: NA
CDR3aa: CASIPTAGATNNSPLHF
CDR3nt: TGTGCCAGCATCCCCACGGCGGGGGCAACTAATAATTCACCCCTCCACTTT

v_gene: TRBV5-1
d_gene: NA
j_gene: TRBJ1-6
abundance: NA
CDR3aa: CASSSQGGPLHF
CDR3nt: TGCGCCAGCAGCTCCCAGGGTGGGCCCCTCCACTTT

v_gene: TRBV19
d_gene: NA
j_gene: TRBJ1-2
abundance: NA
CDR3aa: CASSMPRVYGYTF
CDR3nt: TGTGCCAGTAGTATGCCCAGGGTCTATGGCTACACCTTC

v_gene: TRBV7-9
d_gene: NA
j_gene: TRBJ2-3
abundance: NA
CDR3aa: CASSYGLSTDTQYF
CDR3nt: TGTGCCAGCAGCTATGGGCTGAGCACAGATACGCAGTATTTT

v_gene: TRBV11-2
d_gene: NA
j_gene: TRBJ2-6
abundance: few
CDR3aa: CASSSGSYSGANVLTF
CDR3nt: TGTGCCAGCAGTTCCGGGTCTTACTCTGGGGCCAACGTCCTGACTTTC

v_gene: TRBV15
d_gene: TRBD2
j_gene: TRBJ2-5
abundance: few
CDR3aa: CATPGLAEETQYF
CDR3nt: TGTGCGACCCCAGGACTAGCGGAAGAGACCCAGTACTTC

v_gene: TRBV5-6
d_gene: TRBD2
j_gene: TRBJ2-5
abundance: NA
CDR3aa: CASSLMLAGKETQYF
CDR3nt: TGTGCCAGCAGCTTAATGCTAGCGGGCAAGGAGACCCAGTACTTC

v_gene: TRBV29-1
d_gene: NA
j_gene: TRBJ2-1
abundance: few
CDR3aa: CSVEQGKNEQFF
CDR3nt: TGCAGCGTTGAGCAGGGTAAGAATGAGCAGTTCTTC

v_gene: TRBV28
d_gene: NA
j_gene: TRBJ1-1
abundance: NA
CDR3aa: CASSQDTEAFF
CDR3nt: TGTGCCAGCAGTCAGGACACTGAAGCTTTCTTT

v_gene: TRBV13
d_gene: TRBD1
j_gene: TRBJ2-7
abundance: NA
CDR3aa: CASSPRQGNYEQYF
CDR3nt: TGTGCCAGCAGCCCCCGACAGGGTAACTACGAGCAGTACTTC

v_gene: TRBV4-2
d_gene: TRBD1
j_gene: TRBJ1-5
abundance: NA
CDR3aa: CASSQEGQAYNQPQHF
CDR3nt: TGTGCCAGCAGCCAGGAGGGACAGGCGTACAATCAGCCCCAGCATTTT

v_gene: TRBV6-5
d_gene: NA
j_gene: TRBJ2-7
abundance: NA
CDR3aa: CASSYLQNKYEQYF
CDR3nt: TGTGCCAGCAGTTACTTACAGAACAAATACGAGCAGTACTTC

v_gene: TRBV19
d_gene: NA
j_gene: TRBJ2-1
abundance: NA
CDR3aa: CASSIEGLQGYNEQFF
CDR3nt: TGTGCCAGTAGTATAGAGGGACTCCAGGGATACAATGAGCAGTTCTTC

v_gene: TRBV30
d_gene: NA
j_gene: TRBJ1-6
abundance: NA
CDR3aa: CAYNRDSYNSPLHF
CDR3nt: TGTGCCTATAACAGGGACTCCTATAATTCACCCCTCCACTTT

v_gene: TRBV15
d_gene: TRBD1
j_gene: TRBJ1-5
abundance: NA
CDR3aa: CATSTGTGVRQPQHF
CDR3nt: TGTGCCACCAGCACCGGGACAGGGGTCCGGCAGCCCCAGCATTTT

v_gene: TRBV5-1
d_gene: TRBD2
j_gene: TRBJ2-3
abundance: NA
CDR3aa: CASSLARASGSTDTQYF
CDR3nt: TGCGCCAGCAGCTTGGCCCGGGCTAGCGGTAGCACAGATACGCAGTATTTT

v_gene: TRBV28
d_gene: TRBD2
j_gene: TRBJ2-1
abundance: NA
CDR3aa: CASSLSPNRLAGYNEQFF
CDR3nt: TGTGCCAGCAGTTTATCCCCAAATAGACTAGCGGGCTACAATGAGCAGTTCTTC

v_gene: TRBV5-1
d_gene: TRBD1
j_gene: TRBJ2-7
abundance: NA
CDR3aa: CASSLTTGGSYEQYF
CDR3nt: TGCGCCAGCAGCTTAACAACAGGGGGCTCCTACGAGCAGTACTTC

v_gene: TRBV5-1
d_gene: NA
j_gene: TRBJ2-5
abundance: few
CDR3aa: CASTVGARETQYF
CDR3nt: TGCGCCAGCACCGTAGGGGCCCGAGAGACCCAGTACTTC

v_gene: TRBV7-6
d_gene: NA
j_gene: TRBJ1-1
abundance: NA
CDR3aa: CASSPQADPLVFTEAFF
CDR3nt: TGTGCCAGCAGCCCACAGGCAGACCCTCTGGTATTCACTGAAGCTTTCTTT

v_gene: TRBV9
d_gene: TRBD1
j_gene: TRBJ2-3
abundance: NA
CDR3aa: CAILDRGRTDTQYF
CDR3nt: TGTGCCATCTTGGACAGGGGGCGCACAGATACGCAGTATTTT

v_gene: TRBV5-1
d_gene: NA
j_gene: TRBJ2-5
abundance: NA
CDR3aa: CASSPTRGAEETQYF
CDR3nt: TGCGCCAGCAGCCCTACCAGGGGGGCCGAAGAGACCCAGTACTTC

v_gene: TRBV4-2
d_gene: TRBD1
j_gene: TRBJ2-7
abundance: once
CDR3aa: CASSPGQGYHEQYF
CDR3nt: TGTGCCAGCAGCCCAGGACAGGGTTACCACGAGCAGTACTTC

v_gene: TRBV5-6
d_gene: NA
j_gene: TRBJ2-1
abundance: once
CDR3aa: CASSLNPYSSEQFF
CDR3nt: TGTGCCAGCAGCTTAAATCCCTATTCTAGTGAGCAGTTCTTC

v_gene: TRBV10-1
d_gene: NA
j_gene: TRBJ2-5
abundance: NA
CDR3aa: CASSNRDKQETQYF
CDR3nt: TGCGCCAGCAGTAACCGGGACAAGCAAGAGACCCAGTACTTC

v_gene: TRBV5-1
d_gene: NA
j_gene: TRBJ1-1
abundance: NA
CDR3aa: CASSSGSYDTEAFF
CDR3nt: TGCGCCAGCAGCTCCGGGTCTTATGACACTGAAGCTTTCTTT

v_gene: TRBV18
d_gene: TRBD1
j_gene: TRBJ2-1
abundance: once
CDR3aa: CASSPGQGNTYNEQFF
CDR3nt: TGTGCCAGCTCACCGGGACAGGGGAATACCTACAATGAGCAGTTCTTC

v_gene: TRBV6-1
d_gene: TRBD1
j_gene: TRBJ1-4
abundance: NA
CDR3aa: CASYRGGNEKLFF
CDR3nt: TGTGCCAGTTACAGGGGGGGTAATGAAAAACTGTTTTTT

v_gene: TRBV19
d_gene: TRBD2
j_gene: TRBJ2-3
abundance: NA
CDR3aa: CASTSGGVLTDTQYF
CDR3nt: TGTGCCAGTACTAGCGGGGGGGTCCTCACAGATACGCAGTATTTT

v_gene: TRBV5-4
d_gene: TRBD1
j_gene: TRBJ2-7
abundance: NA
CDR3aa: CASSSGTGSYEQYF
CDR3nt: TGTGCCAGCAGCTCCGGGACAGGGTCCTACGAGCAGTACTTC

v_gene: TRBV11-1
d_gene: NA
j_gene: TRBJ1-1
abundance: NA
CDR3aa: CASSLRGTTEAFF
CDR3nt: TGTGCCAGCAGCTTAAGGGGCACCACTGAAGCTTTCTTT

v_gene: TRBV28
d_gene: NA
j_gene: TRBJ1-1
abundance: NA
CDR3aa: CASSSSVIEAFF
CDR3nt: TGTGCCAGCAGTTCGTCAGTAATTGAAGCTTTCTTT

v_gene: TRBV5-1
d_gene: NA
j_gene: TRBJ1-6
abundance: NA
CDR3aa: CASSLAPDSPLHF
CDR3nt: TGCGCCAGCAGCTTGGCTCCGGATTCACCCCTCCACTTT

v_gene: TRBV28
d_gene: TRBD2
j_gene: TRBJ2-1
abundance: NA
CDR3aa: CASSLSAGAGYNEQFF
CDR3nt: TGTGCCAGCAGTTTATCCGCGGGAGCAGGTTACAATGAGCAGTTCTTC

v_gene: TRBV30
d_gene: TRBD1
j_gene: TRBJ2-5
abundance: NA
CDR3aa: CAWSAGGRGQETQYF
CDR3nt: TGTGCCTGGAGTGCAGGGGGTCGGGGCCAAGAGACCCAGTACTTC

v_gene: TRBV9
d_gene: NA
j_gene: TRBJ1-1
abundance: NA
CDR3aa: CASSATTEVKNTEAFF
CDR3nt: TGTGCCAGCAGCGCCACGACAGAGGTTAAGAACACTGAAGCTTTCTTT

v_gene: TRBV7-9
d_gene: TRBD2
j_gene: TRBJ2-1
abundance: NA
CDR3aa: CASSPPGLGINEQFF
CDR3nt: TGTGCCAGCAGCCCACCGGGACTAGGGATTAATGAGCAGTTCTTC

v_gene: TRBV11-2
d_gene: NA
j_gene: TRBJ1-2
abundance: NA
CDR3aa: CASSSSGYGYTF
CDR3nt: TGTGCCAGCAGCTCGTCGGGCTATGGCTACACCTTC

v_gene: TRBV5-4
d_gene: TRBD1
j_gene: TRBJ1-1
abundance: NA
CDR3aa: CASRDRGNTEAFF
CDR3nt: TGTGCCAGCAGAGACAGGGGTAACACTGAAGCTTTCTTT

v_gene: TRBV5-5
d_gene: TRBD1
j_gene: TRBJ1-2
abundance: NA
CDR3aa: CASSSGPLGQGGGYTF
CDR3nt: TGTGCCAGCAGCTCCGGCCCCCTGGGACAGGGCGGCGGCTACACCTTC

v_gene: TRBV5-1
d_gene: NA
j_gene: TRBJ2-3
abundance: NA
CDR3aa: CASSLEGPYTDTQYF
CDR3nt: TGCGCCAGCAGCTTGGAGGGGCCCTACACAGATACGCAGTATTTT